One and the same sample provided the 12 T cell receptor beta chains below, sequenced in a study of T cell changes during pregnancy in multiple sclerosis. Produced via immunoSEQ multiplex PCR; TCRdb's table is partial and in-frame only. Among around 69,000 clones listed, about 90% were seen once. Sequencing used peripheral blood, obtained in the second trimester of pregnancy. Source of these receptors: a female donor in good health, enrolled as a control in a pregnancy study.

The rearrangement links TRBV6-1 to TRBJ2-7; a weak D match, TRBD1 (5 bases). CDR1 MNHNS and CDR2 SASEGT come from the germline V gene. V was pared by 6 bases and J by 6 bases, with 18 bases between. The CDR3 has 14 residues. CDR3 DNA: TGTGCCAGCAGAGAGGACATTCTCCGGCTCGAGCAGTACTTC. It is translated as CASREDILRLEQYF.

This sequence joins TRBV14 and TRBJ2-2; unclear D gene. Trimming took 4 bases from V and 4 from J, leaving 13 bases between them. Germline CDR1 and CDR2: SGHDN and FVKESK. There are 15 residues in the CDR3. In DNA, the CDR3 is TGTGCCAGCAGCCTTGTGACAAGTACCACCGGGGAGCTGTTTTTT. Encoded protein: CASSLVTSTTGELFF. The full variable domain, completed using reference TRBV14 and TRBJ2-2, is EAGVTQFPSHSVIEKGQTVTLRCDPISGHDNLYWYRRVMGKEIKFLLHFVKESKQDESGMPNNRFLAERTGGTYSTLKVQPAELEDSGVYFCASSLVTSTTGELFFGEGSRLTVL.

The count of this clone is one. The sample has other DNA sequences that encode this CDR3 too. The gene calls are TRBV7-9 and TRBJ2-7; TRBD2 matches at 11 bases. Per germline, CDR1 SEHNR and CDR2 FQNEAQ (reference sequence). The trim removed 6 bases at V and 4 bases at J, leaving 5 bases unmatched. CDR3 length: 14 residues. CDR3 nucleotides: TGTGCCAGCAGTTCCGGGACTAGCGGTTACGAGCAGTACTTC. Amino acids: CASSSGTSGYEQYF.

This clone has just one count. This chain links TRBV5-1 with TRBJ1-4; tentative D call: TRBD1 (5 bases). This CDR3 is 14 amino acids long. Germline loops: CDR1 SGHRS, CDR2 YFSETQ. The V gene lost 4 bases and the J gene lost 7 bases, with 14 bases spanning the gap. The CDR3 loop reads CASSPRPQGEKLFF. CDR3 in DNA: TGCGCCAGCAGCCCCCGTCCTCAGGGTGAAAAACTGTTTTTT.

The rearrangement joins TRBV2 to TRBJ2-5; 10 bases map to TRBD2. V was pared by 5 bases and J by 3 bases, with 9 bases of the junction left unmatched. The CDR3 is made up of 16 amino acids. Per germline, CDR1 SNHLY and CDR2 FYNNEI. The CDR3 here is CASSPIATSGEETQYF. The CDR3 DNA reads as TGTGCCAGCAGTCCCATCGCCACTAGCGGGGAAGAGACCCAGTACTTC.

The genes are TRBV7-3 and TRBJ2-2; D is uncertain. In germline, CDR1 is SGHTA, CDR2 FQGTGA. Deletions cut 4 bases from V and 1 base from J, with 7 bases between. The CDR3 runs to 14 residues. The CDR3 bases are TGTGCCAGCAGCTCAAATTTGAACACCGGGGAGCTGTTTTTT. It translates to CASSSNLNTGELFF.

The gene calls are TRBV11-2 and TRBJ1-1; maybe TRBD1 (5 bases). The germline gives CDR1 SGHAT, CDR2 FQNNGV. This CDR3 has 15 amino acids. Trimming removed 1 base from V and 0 bases from J, with 9 bases in between. The CDR3 DNA is TGTGCCAGCAGCTTAGGCCCAGGGATGAACACTGAAGCTTTCTTT. Translated: CASSLGPGMNTEAFF.

This clone was counted once. J is TRBJ2-1 and V is TRBV29-1, with a weak D call TRBD1 (6 bases). Germline CDR1 and CDR2: SQVTM and ANQGSEA. The CDR3 runs to 14 residues. The DNA for the CDR3 is TGCAGTTCCCCCTGGGACAACTCCTACAATGAGCAGTTCTTC. This encodes CSSPWDNSYNEQFF.

The J gene is TRBJ2-5, the V gene TRBV28; 8 bases align to TRBD2. The CDR3 length is 15 residues. CDR1 is MDHEN and CDR2 is SYDVKM in the germline V gene. Losses at the gene ends were 2 bases for V and 5 bases for J; bases not matched to a gene: 7. The CDR3 DNA follows: TGTGCCAGCAGTTTAGGTCAAGCGGGAGACGAGACCCAGTACTTC. This gives the protein CASSLGQAGDETQYF.

This chain joins TRBV28 and TRBJ1-5; TRBD1 matches at 8 bases. CDR3 size: 13 residues. Unmatched junction bases numbered 10, after V lost 3 bases and J lost 15 bases. Germline V lookup: CDR1 MDHEN, CDR2 SYDVKM. The CDR3 here is CASSFLRDRTRHF. The CDR3 DNA follows: TGTGCCAGCAGTTTCTTACGGGACAGGACGCGGCATTTT.

The V call is TRBV5-1, the J call TRBJ1-4, with a possible D match to TRBD1 (5 bases). CDR1 and CDR2 (germline): SGHRS, YFSETQ. This CDR3 has 15 residues. Trimming took 4 bases from V and 3 from J, leaving 13 bases between them. CDR3 sequence reads: CASSVSGLANEKLFF. CDR3 nucleotides: TGCGCCAGCAGCGTGTCAGGGCTGGCTAATGAAAAACTGTTTTTT. The complete variable domain, with remaining parts taken from reference TRBV5-1 and TRBJ1-4, reads KAGVTQTPRYLIKTRGQQVTLSCSPISGHRSVSWYQQTPGQGLQFLFEYFSETQRNKGNFPGRFSGRQFSNSRSEMNVSTLELGDSALYLCASSVSGLANEKLFFGSGTQLSVL.

This clone came up once. The genes are TRBV7-9 and TRBJ1-1; D not certain. The V end lost 5 bases, the J end lost 6 bases, and 7 bases lay between the germline ends. This CDR3 is built from 11 residues. Germline V lookup: CDR1 SEHNR, CDR2 FQNEAQ (reference sequence). The CDR3 loop is CASSPTAEAFF. CDR3 nucleotides: TGTGCCAGCAGCCCCACGGCTGAAGCTTTCTTT.